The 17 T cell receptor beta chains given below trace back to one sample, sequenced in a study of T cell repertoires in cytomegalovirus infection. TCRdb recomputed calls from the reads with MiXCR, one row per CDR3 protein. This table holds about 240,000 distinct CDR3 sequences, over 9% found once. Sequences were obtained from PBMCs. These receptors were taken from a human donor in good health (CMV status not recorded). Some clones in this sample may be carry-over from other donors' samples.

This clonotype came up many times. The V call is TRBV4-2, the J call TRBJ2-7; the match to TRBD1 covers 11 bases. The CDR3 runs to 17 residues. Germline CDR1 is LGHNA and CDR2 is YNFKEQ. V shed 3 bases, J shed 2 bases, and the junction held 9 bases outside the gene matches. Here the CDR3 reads CASSHVMGQGEPYEQYF. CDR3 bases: TGTGCCAGCAGCCACGTAATGGGACAGGGGGAACCCTACGAGCAGTACTTC.

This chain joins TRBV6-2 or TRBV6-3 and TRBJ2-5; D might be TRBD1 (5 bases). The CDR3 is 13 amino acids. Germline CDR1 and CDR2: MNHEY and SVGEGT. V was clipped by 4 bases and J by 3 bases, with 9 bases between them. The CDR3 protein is CASSFQGEETQYF. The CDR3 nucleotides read TGTGCCAGCAGTTTCCAGGGCGAAGAGACCCAGTACTTC.

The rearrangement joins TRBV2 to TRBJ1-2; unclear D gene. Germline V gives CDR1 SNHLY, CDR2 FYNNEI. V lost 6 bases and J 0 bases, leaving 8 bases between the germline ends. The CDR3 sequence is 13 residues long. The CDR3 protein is CASSNGPNYGYTF. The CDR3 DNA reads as TGTGCCAGCAGCAACGGCCCTAACTATGGCTACACCTTC.

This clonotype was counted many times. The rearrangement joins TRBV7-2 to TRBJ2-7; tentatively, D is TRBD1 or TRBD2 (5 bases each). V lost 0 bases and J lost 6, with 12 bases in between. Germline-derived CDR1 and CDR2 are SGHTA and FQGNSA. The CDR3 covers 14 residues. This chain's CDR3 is CASSLAGEWSEQYF. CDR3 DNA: TGTGCCAGCAGCTTAGCGGGGGAGTGGTCCGAGCAGTACTTC.

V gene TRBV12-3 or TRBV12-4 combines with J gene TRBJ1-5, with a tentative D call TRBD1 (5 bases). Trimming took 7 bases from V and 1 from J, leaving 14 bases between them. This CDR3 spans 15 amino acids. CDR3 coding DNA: TGTGCCAGCACCGCGGGGGGGTGGAGCAATCAGCCCCAGCATTTT. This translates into CASTAGGWSNQPQHF.

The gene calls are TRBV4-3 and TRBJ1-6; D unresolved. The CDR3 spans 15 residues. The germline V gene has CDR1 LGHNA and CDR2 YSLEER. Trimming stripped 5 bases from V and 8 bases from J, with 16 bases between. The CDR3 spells CASSTNGEGDSPLHF. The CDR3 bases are TGCGCCAGCAGCACCAACGGGGAGGGCGATTCACCCCTCCACTTT.

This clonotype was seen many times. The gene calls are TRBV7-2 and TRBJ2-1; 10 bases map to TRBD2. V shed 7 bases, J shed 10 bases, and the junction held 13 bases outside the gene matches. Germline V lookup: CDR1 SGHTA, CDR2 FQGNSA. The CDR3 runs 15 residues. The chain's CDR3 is CASTRPSGSPTEQFF. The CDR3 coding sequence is TGTGCCAGCACCCGCCCTAGCGGGAGTCCTACCGAGCAGTTCTTC.

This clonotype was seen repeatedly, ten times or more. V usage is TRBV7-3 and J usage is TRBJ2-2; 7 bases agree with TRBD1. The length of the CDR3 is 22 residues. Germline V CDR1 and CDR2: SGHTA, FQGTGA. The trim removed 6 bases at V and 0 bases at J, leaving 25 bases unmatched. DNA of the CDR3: TGTGCCAGCAGTCCGCTCGCCCCCTTTGCCCGTTGGGGACAGTCGAACACCGGGGAGCTGTTTTTT. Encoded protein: CASSPLAPFARWGQSNTGELFF.

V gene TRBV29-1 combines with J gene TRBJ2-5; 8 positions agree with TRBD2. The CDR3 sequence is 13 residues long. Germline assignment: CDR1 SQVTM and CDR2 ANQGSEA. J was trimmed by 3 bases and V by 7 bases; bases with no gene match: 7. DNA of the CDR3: TGCAGCGGGGCGGCGGGAGGTGAAGAGACCCAGTACTTC. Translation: CSGAAGGEETQYF.

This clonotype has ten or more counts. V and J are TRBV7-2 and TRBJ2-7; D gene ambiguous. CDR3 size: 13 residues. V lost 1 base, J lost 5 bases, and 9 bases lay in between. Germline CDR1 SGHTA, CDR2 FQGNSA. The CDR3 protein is CASSLEPLNEQYF. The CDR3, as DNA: TGTGCCAGCAGCTTAGAGCCTTTAAACGAGCAGTACTTC.

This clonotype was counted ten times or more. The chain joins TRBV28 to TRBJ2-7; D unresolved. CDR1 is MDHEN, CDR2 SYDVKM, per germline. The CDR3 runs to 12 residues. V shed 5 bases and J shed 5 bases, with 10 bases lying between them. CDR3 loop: CASSPRADEQYF. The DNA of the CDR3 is TGTGCCAGCAGTCCCCGGGCGGACGAGCAGTACTTC.

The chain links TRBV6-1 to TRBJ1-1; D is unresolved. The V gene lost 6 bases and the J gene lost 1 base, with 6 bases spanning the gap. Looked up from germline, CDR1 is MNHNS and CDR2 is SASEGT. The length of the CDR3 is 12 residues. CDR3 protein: CASSQQNTEAFF. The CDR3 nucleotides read TGTGCCAGCAGCCAGCAGAACACTGAAGCTTTCTTT.

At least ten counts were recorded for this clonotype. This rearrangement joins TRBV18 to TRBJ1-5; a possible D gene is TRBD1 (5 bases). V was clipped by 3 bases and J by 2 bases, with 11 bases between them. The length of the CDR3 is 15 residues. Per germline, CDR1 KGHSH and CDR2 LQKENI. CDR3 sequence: CASSPQGYGNQPQHF. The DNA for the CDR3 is TGTGCCAGCTCACCGCAGGGTTATGGCAATCAGCCCCAGCATTTT. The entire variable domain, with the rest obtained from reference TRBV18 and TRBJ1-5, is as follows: NAGVMQNPRHLVRRRGQEARLRCSPMKGHSHVYWYRQLPEEGLKFMVYLQKENIIDESGMPKERFSAEFPKEGPSILRIQQVVRGDSAAYFCASSPQGYGNQPQHFGDGTRLSIL.

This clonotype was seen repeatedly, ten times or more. CDR3 DNA: TGTGCCATCAGTGACAGCTCCTACGAGCAGTACTTC. Protein product: CAISDSSYEQYF. The chain couples TRBV10-3 to TRBJ2-7, with D unresolved. The germline V gene encodes CDR1 ENHRY and CDR2 SYGVKD. The length of the CDR3 is 12 residues. Deletions cut 3 bases from V and 0 bases from J, with 3 bases between.

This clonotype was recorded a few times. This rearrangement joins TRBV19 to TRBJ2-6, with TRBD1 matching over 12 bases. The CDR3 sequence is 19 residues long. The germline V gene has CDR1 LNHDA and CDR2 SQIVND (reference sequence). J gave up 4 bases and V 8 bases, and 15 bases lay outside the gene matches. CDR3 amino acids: CASLPRGGQGARGANVLTF. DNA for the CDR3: TGTGCCAGTCTACCGAGGGGGGGACAGGGGGCAAGAGGGGCCAACGTCCTGACTTTC.

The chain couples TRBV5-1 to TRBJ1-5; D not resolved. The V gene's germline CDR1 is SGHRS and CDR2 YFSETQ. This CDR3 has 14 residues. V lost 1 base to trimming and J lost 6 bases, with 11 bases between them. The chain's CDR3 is CASSLSADIQPQHF. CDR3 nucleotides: TGCGCCAGCAGCTTGTCGGCAGACATTCAGCCCCAGCATTTT.

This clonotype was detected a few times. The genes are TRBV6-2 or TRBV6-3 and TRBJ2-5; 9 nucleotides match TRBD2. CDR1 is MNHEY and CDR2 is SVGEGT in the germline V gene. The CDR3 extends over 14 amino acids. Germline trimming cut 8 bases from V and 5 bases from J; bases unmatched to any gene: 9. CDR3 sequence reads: CASYQGTSIETQYF. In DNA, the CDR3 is TGTGCCAGCTACCAGGGGACTAGCATCGAGACCCAGTACTTC.